This passage covers 27 T cell receptor beta chains from one sample sequenced in a study of T cell responses to AZD1222 COVID-19 vaccine. Assay used: immunoSEQ multiplex PCR; TCRdb lists only in-frame clones, some missing. Found here are 95,000 to 150,000 clones, around 92% of them singletons; the top ten hold approximately 1%. The sample consisted of peripheral blood, taken on day 0 of AZD1222 vaccination. These TCRs come from an adult in good health.

This chain joins TRBV19 and TRBJ2-1, with 12 bases lining up with TRBD1. There are 15 residues in the CDR3. Germline trimming cut 4 bases from V and 6 bases from J; bases unmatched to any gene: 4. CDR1 is LNHDA, CDR2 SQIVND, per germline (reference sequence). CDR3 residues: CASSTGQGAGNEQFF. CDR3 nucleotides: TGTGCCAGTAGTACGGGACAGGGGGCGGGCAATGAGCAGTTCTTC.

This clone is a singleton in its sample. This sequence joins TRBV30 and TRBJ2-6, with 7 bases that match TRBD1. CDR1 and CDR2 from the germline V gene are GTSNPN and SVGIG (reference sequence). The ends lost 5 bases at V and 0 bases at J; junction bases unmatched: 10. The CDR3 spans 17 residues. The CDR3 here is CAWYRTGSSSGANVLTF. The CDR3 DNA sequence: TGTGCCTGGTATCGGACAGGTTCAAGCTCTGGGGCCAACGTCCTGACTTTC.

This clone has just one count. The rearrangement uses TRBV12-5 and TRBJ2-3; possibly TRBD1 for D (5 bases). V was trimmed by 6 bases and J by 1 base, leaving 8 bases between them. CDR3 size: 13 residues. Germline assignment: CDR1 LGHNT and CDR2 FRNRAP. CDR3: CASGLQGTDTQYF. The DNA for the CDR3 is TGTGCTAGTGGCCTACAGGGCACAGATACGCAGTATTTT.

V is TRBV15 and J is TRBJ2-7; D possibly uses TRBD1 or TRBD2 (5 bases each). The CDR3 is 15 amino acids. V was shortened by 4 bases and J by 6 bases, with 19 bases between the two germline ends. Germline lookup yields CDR1 LNHNV and CDR2 YYDKDF (reference sequence). CDR3 region: CATSIRDPKQGEQYF. CDR3 nucleotide sequence: TGTGCCACCAGCATCCGGGACCCCAAGCAAGGCGAGCAGTACTTC.

CDR3 in DNA: TGTGCCAGCAGCTTGGACAGGGGGCTGGCCGGGGAGCTGTTTTTT. Translating gives CASSLDRGLAGELFF. The genes are TRBV7-3 and TRBJ2-2, with TRBD1 matching over 11 bases. The CDR3 is 15 residues long. With V trimmed by 3 bases and J by 6 bases, 3 bases remained unmatched. CDR1 is SGHTA, CDR2 FQGTGA, per germline. Variable domain in full (rest from reference TRBV7-3 and TRBJ2-2): GAGVSQTPSNKVTEKGKYVELRCDPISGHTALYWYRQSLGQGPEFLIYFQGTGAADDSGLPNDRFFAVRPEGSVSTLKIQRTERGDSAVYLCASSLDRGLAGELFFGEGSRLTVL.

This sequence joins TRBV7-3 and TRBJ2-2; D perhaps matches TRBD2 (6 bases). The V gene's germline CDR1 is SGHTA and CDR2 FQGTGA. The ends were cut back, 4 bases at V and 6 bases at J, with 21 bases in the middle. The CDR3 consists of 17 residues. CDR3 sequence (DNA): TGTGCCAGCAGCTCCCTCCCCGGGCTAGCGAGCGCCGGGGAGCTGTTTTTT. This gives the protein CASSSLPGLASAGELFF.

The V and J genes are TRBV7-9 and TRBJ1-1, with D unresolved. The CDR3 loop spans 15 amino acids. Trimming took 0 bases from V and 3 from J, leaving 11 bases between them. CDR1 SEHNR and CDR2 FQNEAQ come from the germline V gene (reference sequence). CDR3 DNA sequence: TGTGCCAGCAGCTTAGCGTCCGGGAAGGACACTGAAGCTTTCTTT. Translation gives CASSLASGKDTEAFF. Supplemented by reference TRBV7-9 and TRBJ1-1, the full variable domain reads DTGVSQNPRHKITKRGQNVTFRCDPISEHNRLYWYRQTLGQGPEFLTYFQNEAQLEKSRLLSDRFSAERPKGSFSTLEIQRTEQGDSAMYLCASSLASGKDTEAFFGQGTRLTVV.

The chain recombines TRBV28 with TRBJ2-7, with TRBD2 matching over 10 bases. The CDR3 has 14 residues. V lost 2 bases to trimming and J lost 2 bases; unmatched junction nucleotides: 0. Per the germline V gene, CDR1 is MDHEN and CDR2 is SYDVKM. Here the CDR3 DNA reads TGTGCCAGCAGTTTAACTAGCGGGACCTACGAGCAGTACTTC. Protein sequence: CASSLTSGTYEQYF.

The CDR3 sequence is CASSLGRNYGYTF. CDR3 DNA: TGTGCCAGCAGCCTCGGACGGAACTATGGCTACACCTTC. The chain has TRBV3-1 (or the pseudogene TRBV3-2) and TRBJ1-2; no reliable D call. V shed 4 bases and J shed 2 bases, with 8 bases lying between them. This CDR3 has 13 amino acids. Germline V gene data show CDR1 as LGHDT and CDR2 as YNNKEL (reference sequence).

The chain links TRBV28 to TRBJ2-1, with unresolved D. The CDR3 has 14 amino acids. The germline V and J ends were trimmed by 5 bases and 1 base, with 9 bases remaining between them. Germline CDR1 MDHEN, CDR2 SYDVKM. The CDR3 loop reads CASSDGESYNEQFF. In nucleotides, the CDR3 is TGTGCCAGCAGTGACGGAGAATCCTACAATGAGCAGTTCTTC.

This clone was counted a few times. This chain connects TRBV4-1 to TRBJ2-3; 8 nucleotides align to TRBD2. Germline V CDR1 and CDR2: MGHRA, YSYEKL. The CDR3 consists of 21 residues. Germline trimming cut 7 bases from V and 1 base from J; bases unmatched to any gene: 25. CDR3 protein: CASTPGGLAGGRAAGTDTQYF. CDR3 DNA sequence: TGCGCCAGCACCCCAGGCGGACTAGCTGGGGGTAGGGCCGCCGGCACAGATACGCAGTATTTT.

The J gene is TRBJ1-1, the V gene TRBV6-5; the D gene is possibly TRBD1 (6 bases). Germline V gene lookup returns CDR1 MNHEY and CDR2 SVGAGI. The CDR3 has 13 residues. The V end was cut by 6 bases, the J end by 3 bases, with 11 bases between. The DNA for the CDR3 is TGTGCCAGCAGGAGAGGGGGGGACACTGAAGCTTTCTTT. This codes for CASRRGGDTEAFF.

The chain has TRBV5-1 and TRBJ2-5, with no clear D. V lost 1 base, J lost 1 base, and 8 bases lay in between. The germline gives CDR1 SGHRS, CDR2 YFSETQ. The CDR3 sequence is 14 residues long. CDR3 DNA: TGCGCCAGCAGCTTGTTTCCGGGCCAAGAGACCCAGTACTTC. Protein: CASSLFPGQETQYF. The full variable domain, rest sourced from reference TRBV5-1 and TRBJ2-5, is KAGVTQTPRYLIKTRGQQVTLSCSPISGHRSVSWYQQTPGQGLQFLFEYFSETQRNKGNFPGRFSGRQFSNSRSEMNVSTLELGDSALYLCASSLFPGQETQYFGPGTRLLVL.

This clone was picked up a small number of times. The chain links TRBV20-1 to TRBJ1-6; D is perhaps TRBD1 (5 bases). The CDR3 loop spans 15 amino acids. The V gene's germline CDR1 is DFQATT and CDR2 SNEGSKA (reference sequence). V was clipped by 3 bases and J by 9 bases, with 18 bases between them. CDR3 bases: TGCAGTGCTAGTTACGAGGGGCCTCTGAGTTCACCCCTCCACTTT. This sequence encodes CSASYEGPLSSPLHF.

In nucleotides, the CDR3 is TGTGCCAGCAGCTCATCTTTTCTTACCTCCTACAATGAGCAGTTCTTC. This gives the protein CASSSSFLTSYNEQFF. This chain joins TRBV28 and TRBJ2-1; no definite D call. This CDR3 has 16 amino acids. V shed 6 bases and J shed 0 bases, with 15 bases lying between them. Germline V gene sequence: CDR1 MDHEN, CDR2 SYDVKM.

The chain employs TRBV7-3 and TRBJ2-1, with 7 bases lining up with TRBD2. The CDR3 extends over 15 amino acids. In germline, CDR1 is SGHTA, CDR2 FQGTGA. J gave up 6 bases and V 3 bases, and 8 bases lay outside the gene matches. Written as DNA, the CDR3 is TGTGCCAGCAGCTTTCCGGCGGGAGATTCCAATGAGCAGTTCTTC. This gives the protein CASSFPAGDSNEQFF.

The gene calls are TRBV11-2 and TRBJ2-7; D uncertain. The CDR3 length is 11 residues. Per the germline V gene, CDR1 is SGHAT and CDR2 is FQNNGV. The ends were cut back, 8 bases at V and 6 bases at J, with 11 bases in the middle. CDR3 amino acids: CASANGGEQYF. The CDR3 coding sequence is TGTGCCAGCGCGAATGGTGGCGAGCAGTACTTC.

The chain recombines TRBV6-2 or TRBV6-3 with TRBJ2-1, with unresolved D. V was cut by 2 bases and J by 15 bases, with 11 bases left in between. Germline V lookup: CDR1 MNHEY, CDR2 SVGEGT. CDR3 length equals 11 residues. The CDR3 DNA follows: TGTGCCAGCAGTTACCCGGATCTTGCGTTCTTC. It is translated as CASSYPDLAFF.

The chain recombines TRBV5-8 with TRBJ2-3; D not resolved. The CDR3 length is 13 residues. Germline V gene sequence: CDR1 SGHTS, CDR2 YDEGEE. V lost 2 bases, J lost 4 bases, and 8 bases lay in between. The CDR3 nucleotides are TGTGCCAGCAGCTTAAGGGAACCAGATACGCAGTATTTT. It yields the protein CASSLREPDTQYF.

The chain has TRBV28 and TRBJ1-4; 10 nucleotides line up with TRBD1. CDR3 length: 15 amino acids. J gave up 6 bases and V 2 bases, and 3 bases lay outside the gene matches. Germline-derived CDR1 and CDR2 are MDHEN and SYDVKM. The CDR3 DNA sequence: TGTGCCAGCAGTTTAGGGACAGGGGTTGATGAAAAACTGTTTTTT. Its protein product is CASSLGTGVDEKLFF.

The chain is built from TRBV5-5 and TRBJ1-5; D gene uncertain. This CDR3 contains 13 residues. Germline lookup yields CDR1 SGHKS and CDR2 YYEKEE (reference sequence). V lost 0 bases and J 5 bases, leaving 6 bases between the germline ends. CDR3 amino acids: CASSLGSDQPQHF. DNA for the CDR3: TGTGCCAGCAGCTTGGGCTCCGATCAGCCCCAGCATTTT.

V and J are TRBV18 and TRBJ1-1; 8 bases map to TRBD1. There are 14 residues in the CDR3. V was clipped by 5 bases and J by 4 bases; unmatched bases: 6. Looked up from germline, CDR1 is KGHSH and CDR2 is LQKENI. CDR3 loop: CASSVTGDPTEAFF. The DNA of the CDR3 is TGTGCCAGCTCAGTGACAGGGGACCCCACTGAAGCTTTCTTT.

This clone was seen a single time. V usage is TRBV5-1 and J usage is TRBJ2-3, with D hard to call. Germline V lookup: CDR1 SGHRS, CDR2 YFSETQ. This CDR3 has 14 residues. V lost 0 bases, J lost 3 bases, and 8 bases lay in between. This chain's CDR3 is CASSLGSSTDTQYF. Written as DNA, the CDR3 is TGCGCCAGCAGCTTGGGCTCCTCGACAGATACGCAGTATTTT.

V gene TRBV13 combines with J gene TRBJ1-2, with D hard to call. V lost 1 base and J 4 bases, leaving 7 bases between the germline ends. The length of the CDR3 is 13 residues. The germline gives CDR1 PRHDT, CDR2 FYEKMQ (reference sequence). In DNA form, the CDR3 reads TGTGCCAGCAGCTTAGCCCCTGTCTATGGCTACACCTTC. This translates into CASSLAPVYGYTF.

CDR3 amino acids: CAWSVETPYGYTF. The CDR3, as DNA: TGTGCCTGGAGTGTTGAGACCCCTTATGGCTACACCTTC. The chain links TRBV30 to TRBJ1-2; D not certain. V lost 0 bases, J lost 5 bases, and 10 bases lay in between. The CDR3 loop spans 13 amino acids. Germline CDR1 reads GTSNPN; CDR2 reads SVGIG (reference sequence).

The DNA for the CDR3 is TGTGCCAGCAGCCCCTGGGGAGGGATGGACACTGAAGCTTTCTTT. It codes for CASSPWGGMDTEAFF. V and J are TRBV9 and TRBJ1-1, with D unclear. With 4 bases removed from V and 3 bases from J, the gap between germline ends came to 16 bases. CDR1 is SGDLS and CDR2 is YYNGEE in the germline V gene. The CDR3 sequence is 15 residues long.

The chain has TRBV28 and TRBJ2-7; D is unresolved. The V end lost 2 bases, the J end lost 7 bases, and 12 bases lay between the germline ends. This CDR3 has 13 amino acids. The germline V gene encodes CDR1 MDHEN and CDR2 SYDVKM. For the CDR3, the DNA is TGTGCCAGCAGTTTAATAGGGCCTGGGGAGCAGTACTTC. Translation gives CASSLIGPGEQYF.